This TCR beta chain was captured by sequencing in a study of cytomegalovirus exposure and HLA in healthy donors. As for the study in general: Earlier work reported roughly 120 million unique TCR beta sequences from about 180 million T cells. There were approximately 85 million unique TCRs (from HLA-typed donors) in an early data release.

The primer mix had 60 Vbeta and 13 Jbeta primers. Here immunoSEQ multiplex PCR was the method, and the copy in TCRdb shows in-frame clones only, minus some. The record lists 180,000 or so clones, of which the ten most abundant hold 0.75% to 0.85%. Whole-study results and caveats: Several of the most significant clusters appeared linked to common viral pathogens, based on a later analysis. In a later analysis, CMV-associated beta chains were mostly HLA-associated, it appeared.

This CDR3 region has 16 residues. The V segment lost 2 bases and the J segment 8 bases; nucleotides outside the gene matches: 8. Per the germline V gene, CDR1 is SGHVS and CDR2 is FNYEAQ. Comment on this clone: As yet, its antigen is unknown.

The chain employs TRBV7-6 and TRBJ1-4, with TRBD1 identical over 10 bases. Specimen: PBMCs. This sequence originates from a woman aged 18-29 years in good health and CMV-seropositive. CDR3 amino acids: CASSLQGDRGSEKLFF. The CDR3 nucleotides are TGTGCCAGCAGCTTACAGGGGGACAGGGGTTCGGAAAAACTGTTTTTT.